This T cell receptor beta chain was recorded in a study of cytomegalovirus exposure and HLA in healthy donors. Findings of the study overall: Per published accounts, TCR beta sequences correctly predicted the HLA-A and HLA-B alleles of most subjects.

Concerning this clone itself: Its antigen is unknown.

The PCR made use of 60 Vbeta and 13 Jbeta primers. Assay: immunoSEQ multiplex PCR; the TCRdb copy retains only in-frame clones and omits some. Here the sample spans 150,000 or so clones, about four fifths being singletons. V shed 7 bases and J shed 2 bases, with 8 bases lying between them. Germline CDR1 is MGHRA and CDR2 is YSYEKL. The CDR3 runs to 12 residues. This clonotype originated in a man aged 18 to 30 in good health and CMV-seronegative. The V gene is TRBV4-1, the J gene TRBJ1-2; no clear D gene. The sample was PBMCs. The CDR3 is CASNGQNYGYTF. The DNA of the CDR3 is TGCGCCAGCAATGGGCAGAACTATGGCTACACCTTC.